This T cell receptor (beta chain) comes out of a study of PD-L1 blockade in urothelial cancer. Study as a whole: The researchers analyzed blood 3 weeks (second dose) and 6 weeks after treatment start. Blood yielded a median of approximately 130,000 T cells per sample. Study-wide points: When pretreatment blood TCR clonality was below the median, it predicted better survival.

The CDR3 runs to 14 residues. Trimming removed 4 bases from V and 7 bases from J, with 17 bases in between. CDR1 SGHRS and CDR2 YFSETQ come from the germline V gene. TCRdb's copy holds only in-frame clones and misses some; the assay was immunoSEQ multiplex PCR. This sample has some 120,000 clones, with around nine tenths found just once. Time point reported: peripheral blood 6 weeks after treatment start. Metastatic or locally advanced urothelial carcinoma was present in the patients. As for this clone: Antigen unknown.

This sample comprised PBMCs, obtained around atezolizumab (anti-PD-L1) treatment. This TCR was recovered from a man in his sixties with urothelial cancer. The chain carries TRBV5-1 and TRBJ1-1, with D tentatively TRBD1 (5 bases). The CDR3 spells CASSPRTTKIEAFF. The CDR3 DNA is TGCGCCAGCAGCCCCAGGACAACAAAGATTGAAGCTTTCTTT.